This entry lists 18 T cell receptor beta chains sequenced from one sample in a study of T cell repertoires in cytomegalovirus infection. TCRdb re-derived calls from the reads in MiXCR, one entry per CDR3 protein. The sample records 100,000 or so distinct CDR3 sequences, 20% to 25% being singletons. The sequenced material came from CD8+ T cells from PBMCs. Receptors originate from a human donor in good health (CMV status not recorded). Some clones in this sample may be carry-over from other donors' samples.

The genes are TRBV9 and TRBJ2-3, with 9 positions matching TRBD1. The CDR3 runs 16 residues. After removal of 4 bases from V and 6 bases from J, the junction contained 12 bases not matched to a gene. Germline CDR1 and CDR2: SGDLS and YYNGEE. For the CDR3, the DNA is TGTGCCAGCAGCACCCCCCGGGACAGGGAGTTTGATACGCAGTATTTT. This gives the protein CASSTPRDREFDTQYF. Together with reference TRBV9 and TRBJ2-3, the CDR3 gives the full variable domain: DSGVTQTPKHLITATGQRVTLRCSPRSGDLSVYWYQQSLDQGLQFLIQYYNGEERAKGNILERFSAQQFPDLHSELNLSSLELGDSALYFCASSTPRDREFDTQYFGPGTRLTVL.

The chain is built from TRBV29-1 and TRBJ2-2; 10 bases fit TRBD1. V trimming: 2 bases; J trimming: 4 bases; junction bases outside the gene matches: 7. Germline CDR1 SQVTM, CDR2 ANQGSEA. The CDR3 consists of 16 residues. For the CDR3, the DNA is TGCAGCGTTGAATCGGTGGACAGGGGGGCCACCGGGGAGCTGTTTTTT. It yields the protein CSVESVDRGATGELFF.

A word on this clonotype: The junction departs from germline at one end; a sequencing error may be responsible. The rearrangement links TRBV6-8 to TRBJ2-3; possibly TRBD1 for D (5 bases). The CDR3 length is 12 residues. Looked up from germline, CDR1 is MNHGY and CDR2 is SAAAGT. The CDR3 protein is CASSYSTDTQCF. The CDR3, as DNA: TGTGCCAGCAGTTACTCGACAGATACGCAGTGTTTT.

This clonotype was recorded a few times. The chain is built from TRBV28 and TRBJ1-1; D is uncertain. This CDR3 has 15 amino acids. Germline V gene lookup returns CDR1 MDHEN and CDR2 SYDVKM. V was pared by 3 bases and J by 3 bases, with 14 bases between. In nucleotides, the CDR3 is TGTGCCAGCAGTTTTTGGGGAACCACGGACACTGAAGCTTTCTTT. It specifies CASSFWGTTDTEAFF.

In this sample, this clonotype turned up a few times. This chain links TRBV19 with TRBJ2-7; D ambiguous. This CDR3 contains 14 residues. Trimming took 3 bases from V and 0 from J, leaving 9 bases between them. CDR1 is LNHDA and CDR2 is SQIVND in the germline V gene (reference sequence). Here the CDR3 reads CASSIGSSSYEQYF. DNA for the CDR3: TGTGCCAGTAGTATTGGGTCGTCCTCCTACGAGCAGTACTTC.

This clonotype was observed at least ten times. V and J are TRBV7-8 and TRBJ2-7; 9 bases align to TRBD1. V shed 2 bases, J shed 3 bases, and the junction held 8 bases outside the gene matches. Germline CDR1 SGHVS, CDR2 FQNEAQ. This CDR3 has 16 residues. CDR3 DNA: TGTGCCAGCAGCTTAAACCGGGACAGGGTTCGCTACGAGCAGTACTTC. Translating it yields CASSLNRDRVRYEQYF.

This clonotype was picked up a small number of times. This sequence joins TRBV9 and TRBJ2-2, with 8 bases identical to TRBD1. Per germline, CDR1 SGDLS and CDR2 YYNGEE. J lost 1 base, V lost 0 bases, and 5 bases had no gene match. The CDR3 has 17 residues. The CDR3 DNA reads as TGTGCCAGCAGCGTAGGAGGAACAGGGGGGAACACCGGGGAGCTGTTTTTT. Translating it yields CASSVGGTGGNTGELFF.

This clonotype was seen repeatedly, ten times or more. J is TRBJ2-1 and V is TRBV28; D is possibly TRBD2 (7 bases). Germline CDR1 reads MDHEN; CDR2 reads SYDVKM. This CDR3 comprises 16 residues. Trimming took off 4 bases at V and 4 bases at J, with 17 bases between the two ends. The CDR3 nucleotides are TGTGCCAGCAGTTCCCCTGGGGGGGCGGGGTACAATGAGCAGTTCTTC. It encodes CASSSPGGAGYNEQFF.

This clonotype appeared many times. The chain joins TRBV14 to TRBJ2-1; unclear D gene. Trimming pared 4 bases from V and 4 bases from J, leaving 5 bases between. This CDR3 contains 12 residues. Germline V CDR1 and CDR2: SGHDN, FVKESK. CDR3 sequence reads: CASSPGYNEQFF. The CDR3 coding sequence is TGTGCCAGCAGCCCCGGTTACAATGAGCAGTTCTTC.

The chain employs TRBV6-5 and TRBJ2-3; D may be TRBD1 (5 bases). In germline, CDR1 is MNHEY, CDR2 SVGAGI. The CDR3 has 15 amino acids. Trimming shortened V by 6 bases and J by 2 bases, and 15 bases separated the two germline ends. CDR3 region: CASSHRGANTDTQYF. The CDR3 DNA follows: TGTGCCAGCAGCCATCGTGGGGCGAACACAGATACGCAGTATTTT.

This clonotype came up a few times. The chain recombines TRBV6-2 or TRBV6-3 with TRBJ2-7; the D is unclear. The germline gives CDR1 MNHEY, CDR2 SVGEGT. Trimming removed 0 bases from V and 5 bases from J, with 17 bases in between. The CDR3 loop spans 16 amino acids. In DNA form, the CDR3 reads TGTGCCAGCAGTTACTCGAGGCTTACCGGGCTCCACGAGCAGTACTTC. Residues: CASSYSRLTGLHEQYF.

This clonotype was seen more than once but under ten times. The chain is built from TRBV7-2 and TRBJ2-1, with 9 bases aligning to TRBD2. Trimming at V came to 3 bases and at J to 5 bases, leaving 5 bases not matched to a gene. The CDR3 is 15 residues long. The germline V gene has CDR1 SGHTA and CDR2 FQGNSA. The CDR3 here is CASSFDSGGNNEQFF. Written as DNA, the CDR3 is TGTGCCAGCAGCTTTGATAGCGGGGGCAACAATGAGCAGTTCTTC.

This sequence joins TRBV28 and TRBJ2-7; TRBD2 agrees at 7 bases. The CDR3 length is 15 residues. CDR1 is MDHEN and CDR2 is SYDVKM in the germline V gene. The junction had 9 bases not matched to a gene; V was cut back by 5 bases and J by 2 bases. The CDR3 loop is CASSTPWGGTYEQYF. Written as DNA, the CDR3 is TGTGCCAGCAGTACCCCCTGGGGGGGAACCTACGAGCAGTACTTC.

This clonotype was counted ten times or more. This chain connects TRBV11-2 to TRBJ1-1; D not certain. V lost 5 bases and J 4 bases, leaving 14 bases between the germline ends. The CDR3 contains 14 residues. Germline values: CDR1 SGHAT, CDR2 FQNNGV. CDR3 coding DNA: TGTGCCAGCAGCCCAGCCCCAGGCTCCACTGAAGCTTTCTTT. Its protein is CASSPAPGSTEAFF.

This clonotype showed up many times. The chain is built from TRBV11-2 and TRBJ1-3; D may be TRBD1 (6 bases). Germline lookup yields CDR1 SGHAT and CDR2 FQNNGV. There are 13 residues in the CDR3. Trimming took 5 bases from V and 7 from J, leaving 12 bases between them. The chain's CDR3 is CASSAGDFNTIYF. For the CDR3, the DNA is TGTGCCAGCAGCGCAGGGGATTTCAACACCATATATTTT.

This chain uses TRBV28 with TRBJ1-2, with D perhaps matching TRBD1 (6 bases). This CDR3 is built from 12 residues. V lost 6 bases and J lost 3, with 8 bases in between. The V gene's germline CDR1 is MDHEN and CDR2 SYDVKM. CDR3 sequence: CASREGDYGYTF. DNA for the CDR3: TGTGCCAGCAGAGAGGGGGACTATGGCTACACCTTC.

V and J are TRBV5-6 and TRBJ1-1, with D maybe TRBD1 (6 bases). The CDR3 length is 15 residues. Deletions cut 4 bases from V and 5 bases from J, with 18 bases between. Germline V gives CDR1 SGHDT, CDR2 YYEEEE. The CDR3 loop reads CASSGGEQGHTEAFF. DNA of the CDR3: TGTGCCAGCAGCGGCGGCGAACAGGGTCATACTGAAGCTTTCTTT.

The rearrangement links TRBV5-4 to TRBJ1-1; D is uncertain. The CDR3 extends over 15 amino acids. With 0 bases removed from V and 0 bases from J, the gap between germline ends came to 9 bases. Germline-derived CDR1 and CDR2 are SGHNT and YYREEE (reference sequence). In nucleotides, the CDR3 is TGTGCCAGCAGCTTGGGTCAGGCACTGAACACTGAAGCTTTCTTT. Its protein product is CASSLGQALNTEAFF.